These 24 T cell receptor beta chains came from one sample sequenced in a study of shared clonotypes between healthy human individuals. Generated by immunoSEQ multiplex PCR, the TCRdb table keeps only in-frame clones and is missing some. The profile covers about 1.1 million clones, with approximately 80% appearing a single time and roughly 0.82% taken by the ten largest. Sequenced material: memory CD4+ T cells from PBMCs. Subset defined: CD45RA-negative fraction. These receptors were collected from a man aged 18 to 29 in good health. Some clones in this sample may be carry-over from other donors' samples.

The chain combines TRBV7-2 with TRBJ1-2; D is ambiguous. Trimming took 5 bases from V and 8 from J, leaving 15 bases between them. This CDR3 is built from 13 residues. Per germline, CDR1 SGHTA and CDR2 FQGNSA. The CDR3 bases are TGTGCCAGCAGCGTAACTTCCGGAGGAGGCTACACCTTC. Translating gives CASSVTSGGGYTF.

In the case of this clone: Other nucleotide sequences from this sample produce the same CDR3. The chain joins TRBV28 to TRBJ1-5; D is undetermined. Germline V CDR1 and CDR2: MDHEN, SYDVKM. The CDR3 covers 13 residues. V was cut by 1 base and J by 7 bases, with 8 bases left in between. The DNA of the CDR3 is TGTGCCAGCAGTTTATCCGTCGGACAGCCCCAGCATTTT. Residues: CASSLSVGQPQHF. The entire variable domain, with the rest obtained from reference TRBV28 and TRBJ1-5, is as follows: DVKVTQSSRYLVKRTGEKVFLECVQDMDHENMFWYRQDPGLGLRLIYFSYDVKMKEKGDIPEGYSVSREKKERFSLILESASTNQTSMYLCASSLSVGQPQHFGDGTRLSIL.

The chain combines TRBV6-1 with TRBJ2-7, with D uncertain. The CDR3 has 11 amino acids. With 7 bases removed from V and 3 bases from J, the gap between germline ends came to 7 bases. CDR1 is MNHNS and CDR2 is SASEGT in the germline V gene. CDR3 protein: CASTGLYEQYF. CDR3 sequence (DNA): TGTGCCAGCACGGGCCTCTACGAGCAGTACTTC.

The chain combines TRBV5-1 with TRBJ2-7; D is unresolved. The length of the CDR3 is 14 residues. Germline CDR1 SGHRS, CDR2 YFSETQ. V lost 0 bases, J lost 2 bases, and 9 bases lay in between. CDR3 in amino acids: CASSLGTNPYEQYF. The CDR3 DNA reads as TGCGCCAGCAGCTTGGGGACCAATCCCTACGAGCAGTACTTC.

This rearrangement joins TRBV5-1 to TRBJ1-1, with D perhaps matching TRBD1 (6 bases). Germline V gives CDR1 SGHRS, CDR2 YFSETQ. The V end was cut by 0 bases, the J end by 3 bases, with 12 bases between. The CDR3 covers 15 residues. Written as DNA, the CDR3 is TGCGCCAGCAGCTTGGATGGGGGCGCCGACACTGAAGCTTTCTTT. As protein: CASSLDGGADTEAFF.

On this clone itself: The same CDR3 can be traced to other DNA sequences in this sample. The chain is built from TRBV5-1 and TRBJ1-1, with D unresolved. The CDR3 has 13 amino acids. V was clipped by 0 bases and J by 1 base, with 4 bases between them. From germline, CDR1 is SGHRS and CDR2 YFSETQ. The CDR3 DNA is TGCGCCAGCAGCTTGGGGGAGAACACTGAAGCTTTCTTT. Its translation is CASSLGENTEAFF.

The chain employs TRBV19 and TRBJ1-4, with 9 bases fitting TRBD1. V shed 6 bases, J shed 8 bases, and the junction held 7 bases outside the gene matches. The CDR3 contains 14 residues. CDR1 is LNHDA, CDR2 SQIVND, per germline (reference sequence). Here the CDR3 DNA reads TGTGCCAGTAGCCCCGGGACAGGGCCCGAAAAACTGTTTTTT. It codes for CASSPGTGPEKLFF.

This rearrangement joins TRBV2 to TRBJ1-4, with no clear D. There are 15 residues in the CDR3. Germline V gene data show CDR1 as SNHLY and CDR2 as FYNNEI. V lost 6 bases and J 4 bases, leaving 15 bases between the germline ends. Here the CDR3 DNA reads TGTGCCAGCAGCGACCGGGCCCTCAGTAATGAAAAACTGTTTTTT. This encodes CASSDRALSNEKLFF.

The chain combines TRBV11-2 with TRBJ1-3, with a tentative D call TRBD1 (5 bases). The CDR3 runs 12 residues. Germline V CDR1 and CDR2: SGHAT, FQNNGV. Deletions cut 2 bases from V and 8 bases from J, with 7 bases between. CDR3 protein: CASSLRGDTIYF. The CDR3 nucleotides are TGTGCCAGCAGCTTAAGGGGTGACACCATATATTTT.

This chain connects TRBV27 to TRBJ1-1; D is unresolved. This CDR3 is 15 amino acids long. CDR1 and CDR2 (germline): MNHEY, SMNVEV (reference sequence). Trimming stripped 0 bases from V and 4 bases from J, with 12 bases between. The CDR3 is CASSLSSKPGTEAFF. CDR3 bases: TGTGCCAGCAGTTTATCATCCAAGCCGGGCACTGAAGCTTTCTTT.

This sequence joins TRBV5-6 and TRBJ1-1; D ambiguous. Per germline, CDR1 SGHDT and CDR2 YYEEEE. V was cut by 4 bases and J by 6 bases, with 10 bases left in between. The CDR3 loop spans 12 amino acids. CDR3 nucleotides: TGTGCCAGCAGCCCGGGGAGGGCTGAAGCTTTCTTT. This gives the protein CASSPGRAEAFF.

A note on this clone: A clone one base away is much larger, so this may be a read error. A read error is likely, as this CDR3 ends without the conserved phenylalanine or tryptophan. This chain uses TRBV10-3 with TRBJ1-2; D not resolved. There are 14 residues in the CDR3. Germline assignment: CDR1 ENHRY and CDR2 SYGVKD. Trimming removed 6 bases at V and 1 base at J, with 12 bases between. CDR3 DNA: TGTGCCATCAGAGCCGGGAACAGTAACTATGGCTACACCCTC. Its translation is CAIRAGNSNYGYTL.

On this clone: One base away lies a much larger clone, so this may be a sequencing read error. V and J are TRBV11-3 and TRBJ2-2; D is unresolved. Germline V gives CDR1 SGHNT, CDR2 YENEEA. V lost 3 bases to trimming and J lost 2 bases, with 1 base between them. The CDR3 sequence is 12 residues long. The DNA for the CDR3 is TGTGCCAGCAGCTTCAACACCGGGGAGCTGTTTTTT. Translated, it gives CASSFNTGELFF.

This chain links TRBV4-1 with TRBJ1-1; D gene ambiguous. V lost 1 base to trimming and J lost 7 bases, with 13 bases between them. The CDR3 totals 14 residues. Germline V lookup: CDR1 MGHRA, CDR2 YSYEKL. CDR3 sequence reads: CASSQVFWLNEAFF. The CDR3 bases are TGCGCCAGCAGCCAAGTGTTTTGGCTCAATGAAGCTTTCTTT.

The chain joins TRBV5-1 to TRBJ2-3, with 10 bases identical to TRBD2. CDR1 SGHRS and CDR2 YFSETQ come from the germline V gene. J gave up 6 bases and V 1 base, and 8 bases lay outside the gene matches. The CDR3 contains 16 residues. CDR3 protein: CASSLSPAGGPDTQYF. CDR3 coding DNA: TGCGCCAGCAGCTTGTCCCCAGCGGGAGGGCCGGATACGCAGTATTTT.

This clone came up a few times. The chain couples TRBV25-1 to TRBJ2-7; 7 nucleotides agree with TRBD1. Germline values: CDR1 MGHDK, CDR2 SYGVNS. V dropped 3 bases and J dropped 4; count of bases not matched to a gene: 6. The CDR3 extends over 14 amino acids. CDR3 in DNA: TGTGCCAGCAGTGACCCGGGACAGTTATACGAGCAGTACTTC. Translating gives CASSDPGQLYEQYF.

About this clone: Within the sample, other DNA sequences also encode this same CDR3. The CDR3 bases are TGCGCCAGCAGCTTGGGCAGGAACACTGAAGCTTTCTTT. It specifies CASSLGRNTEAFF. The chain links TRBV5-1 to TRBJ1-1; D not resolved. Germline V gene lookup returns CDR1 SGHRS and CDR2 YFSETQ. Trimming took 0 bases from V and 1 from J, leaving 4 bases between them. The CDR3 has 13 residues.

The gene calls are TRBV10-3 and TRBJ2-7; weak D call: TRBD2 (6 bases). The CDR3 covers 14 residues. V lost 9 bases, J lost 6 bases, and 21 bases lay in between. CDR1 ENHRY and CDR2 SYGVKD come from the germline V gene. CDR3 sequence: CAISLLSGVGEQYF. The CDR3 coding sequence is TGTGCCATTTCCCTCCTGTCGGGAGTTGGCGAGCAGTACTTC.

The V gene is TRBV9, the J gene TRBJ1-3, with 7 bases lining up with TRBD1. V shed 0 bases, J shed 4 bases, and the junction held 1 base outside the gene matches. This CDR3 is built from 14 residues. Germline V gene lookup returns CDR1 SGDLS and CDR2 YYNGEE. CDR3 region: CASSVADRGNTIYF. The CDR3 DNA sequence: TGTGCCAGCAGCGTAGCGGACAGGGGAAACACCATATATTTT.

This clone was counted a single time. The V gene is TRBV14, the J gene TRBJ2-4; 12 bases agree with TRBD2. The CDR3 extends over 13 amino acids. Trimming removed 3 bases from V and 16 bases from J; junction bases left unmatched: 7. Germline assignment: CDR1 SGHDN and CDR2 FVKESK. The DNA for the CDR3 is TGTGCCAGCAGCCAGCGACTAGCGGGAGCACGTTACTTC. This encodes CASSQRLAGARYF.

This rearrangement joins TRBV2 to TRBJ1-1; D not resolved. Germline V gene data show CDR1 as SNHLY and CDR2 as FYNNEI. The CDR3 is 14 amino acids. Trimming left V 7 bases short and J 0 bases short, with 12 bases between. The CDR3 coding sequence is TGTGCCAGCAACTTTATCGAATTGAACACTGAAGCTTTCTTT. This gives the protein CASNFIELNTEAFF.

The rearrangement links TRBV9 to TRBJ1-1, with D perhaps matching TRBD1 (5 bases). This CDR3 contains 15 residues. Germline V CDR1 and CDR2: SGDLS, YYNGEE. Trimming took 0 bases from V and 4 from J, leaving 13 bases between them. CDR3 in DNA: TGTGCCAGCAGCGTAGAGGCAGGGATGAGCACTGAAGCTTTCTTT. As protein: CASSVEAGMSTEAFF.

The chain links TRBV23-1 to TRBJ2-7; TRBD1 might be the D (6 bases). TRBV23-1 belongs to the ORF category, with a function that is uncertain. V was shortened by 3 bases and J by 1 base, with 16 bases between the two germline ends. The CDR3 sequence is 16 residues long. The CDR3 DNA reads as TGCGCCAGCAGTCACACGATTGGACAGATTTCCTACGAGCAGTACTTC. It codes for CASSHTIGQISYEQYF.

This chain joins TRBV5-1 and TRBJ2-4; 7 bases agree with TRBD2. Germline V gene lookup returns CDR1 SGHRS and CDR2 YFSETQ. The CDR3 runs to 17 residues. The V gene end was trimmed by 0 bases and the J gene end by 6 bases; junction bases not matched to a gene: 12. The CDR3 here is CASSLGFLAALGNIQYF. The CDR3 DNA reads TGCGCCAGCAGCTTGGGTTTCCTAGCGGCCCTTGGAAACATTCAGTACTTC.